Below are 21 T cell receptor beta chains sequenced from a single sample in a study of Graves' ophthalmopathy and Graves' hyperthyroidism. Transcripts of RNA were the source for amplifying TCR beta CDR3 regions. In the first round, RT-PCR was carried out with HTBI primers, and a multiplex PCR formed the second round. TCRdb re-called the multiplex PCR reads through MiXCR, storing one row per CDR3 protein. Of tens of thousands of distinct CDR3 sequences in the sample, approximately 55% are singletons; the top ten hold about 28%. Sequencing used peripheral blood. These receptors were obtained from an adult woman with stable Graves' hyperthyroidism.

CDR3 DNA sequence: TGTGCCAGCAGCTTTCCGACTAGCGGGAGAACAGATACGCAGTATTTT. Translation: CASSFPTSGRTDTQYF. The chain has TRBV7-8 and TRBJ2-3, with 12 bases identical to TRBD2. The germline CDR1 and CDR2 sequences are SGHVS and FQNEAQ. Trimming removed 3 bases from V and 3 bases from J; junction bases left unmatched: 4. The CDR3 spans 16 residues. The whole variable domain, remainder taken from reference TRBV7-8 and TRBJ2-3, is GAGVSQSPRYKVAKRGQDVALRCDPISGHVSLFWYQQALGQGPEFLTYFQNEAQLDKSGLPSDRFFAERPEGSVSTLKIQRTQQEDSAVYLCASSFPTSGRTDTQYFGPGTRLTVL.

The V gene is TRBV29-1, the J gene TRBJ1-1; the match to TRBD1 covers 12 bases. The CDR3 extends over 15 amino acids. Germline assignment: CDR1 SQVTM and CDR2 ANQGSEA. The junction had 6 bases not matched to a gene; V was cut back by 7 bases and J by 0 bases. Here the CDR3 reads CSDGGQGAVNTEAFF. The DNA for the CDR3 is TGCAGCGACGGGGGACAGGGGGCTGTGAACACTGAAGCTTTCTTT.

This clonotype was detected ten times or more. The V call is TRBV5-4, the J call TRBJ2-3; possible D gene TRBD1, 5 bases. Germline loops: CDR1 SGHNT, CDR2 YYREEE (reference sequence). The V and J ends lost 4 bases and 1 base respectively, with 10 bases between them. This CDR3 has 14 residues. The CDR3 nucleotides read TGTGCCAGCAGCCACGACAGTCGCACAGATACGCAGTATTTT. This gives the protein CASSHDSRTDTQYF.

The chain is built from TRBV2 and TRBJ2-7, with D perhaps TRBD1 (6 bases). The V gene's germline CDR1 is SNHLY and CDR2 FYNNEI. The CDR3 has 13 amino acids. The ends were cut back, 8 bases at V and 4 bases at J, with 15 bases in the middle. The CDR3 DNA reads TGTGCCAGCGTTGAGGCCAGGGGATACGAGCAGTACTTC. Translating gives CASVEARGYEQYF.

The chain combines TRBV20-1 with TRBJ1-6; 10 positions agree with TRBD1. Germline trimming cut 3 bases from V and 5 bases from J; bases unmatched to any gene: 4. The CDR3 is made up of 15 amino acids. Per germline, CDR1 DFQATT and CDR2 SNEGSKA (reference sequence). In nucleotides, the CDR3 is TGCAGTGCTAGCCAGACAGGGGGCGATAATTCACCCCTCCACTTT. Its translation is CSASQTGGDNSPLHF.

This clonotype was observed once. CDR3 nucleotides: TGTGCCAGCAGCCTCGACAGGGGAGTTCAGCCCCAGCATTTT. Translation: CASSLDRGVQPQHF. The chain joins TRBV7-9 to TRBJ1-5; TRBD1 matches at 8 bases. The CDR3 extends over 14 amino acids. Germline values: CDR1 SEHNR, CDR2 FQNEAQ (reference sequence). The junction had 6 bases not matched to a gene; V was cut back by 5 bases and J by 6 bases.

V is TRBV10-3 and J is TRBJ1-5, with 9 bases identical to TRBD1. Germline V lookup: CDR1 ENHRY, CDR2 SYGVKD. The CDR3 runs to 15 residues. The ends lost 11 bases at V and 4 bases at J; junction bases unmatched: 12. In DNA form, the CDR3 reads TGTGCCGTGAGTGGGGGACAGGGACCAAATCAGCCCCAGCATTTT. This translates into CAVSGGQGPNQPQHF.

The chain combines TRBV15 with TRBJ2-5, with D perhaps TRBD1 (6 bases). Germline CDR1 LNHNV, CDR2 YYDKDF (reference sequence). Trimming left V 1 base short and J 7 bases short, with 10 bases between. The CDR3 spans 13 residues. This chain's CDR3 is CATSRVARGTQYF. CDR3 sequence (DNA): TGTGCCACCAGCAGAGTGGCCAGGGGGACCCAGTACTTC.

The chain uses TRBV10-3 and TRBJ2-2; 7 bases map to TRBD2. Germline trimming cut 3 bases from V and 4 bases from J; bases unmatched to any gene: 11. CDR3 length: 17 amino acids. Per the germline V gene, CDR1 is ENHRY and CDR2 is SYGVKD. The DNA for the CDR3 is TGTGCCATCAGTGATCCCTCGGGGAGGGCGGGCACCGGGGAGCTGTTTTTT. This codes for CAISDPSGRAGTGELFF.

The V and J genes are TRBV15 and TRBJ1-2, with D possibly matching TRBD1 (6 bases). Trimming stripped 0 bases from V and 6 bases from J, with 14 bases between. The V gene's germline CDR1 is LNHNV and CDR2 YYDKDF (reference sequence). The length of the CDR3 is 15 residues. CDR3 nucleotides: TGTGCCACCAGCAGAGAAGGGGCAGGGGCCCATGGCTACACCTTC. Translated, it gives CATSREGAGAHGYTF. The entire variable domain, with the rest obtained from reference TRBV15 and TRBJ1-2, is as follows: DAMVIQNPRYQVTQFGKPVTLSCSQTLNHNVMYWYQQKSSQAPKLLFHYYDKDFNNEADTPDNFQSRRPNTSFCFLDIRSPGLGDTAMYLCATSREGAGAHGYTFGSGTRLTVV.

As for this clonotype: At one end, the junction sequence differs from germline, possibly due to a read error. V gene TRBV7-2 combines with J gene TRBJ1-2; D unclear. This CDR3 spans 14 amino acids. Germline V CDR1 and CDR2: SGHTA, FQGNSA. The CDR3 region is CASSLYQDFHGYTF. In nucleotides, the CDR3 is TGTGCCAGTAGCTTGTATCAGGACTTCCATGGCTACACCTTC.

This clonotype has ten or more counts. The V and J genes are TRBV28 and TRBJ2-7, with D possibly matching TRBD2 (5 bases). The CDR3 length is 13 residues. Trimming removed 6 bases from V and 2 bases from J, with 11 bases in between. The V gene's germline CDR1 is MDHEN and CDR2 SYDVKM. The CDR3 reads CASRPGGTYEQYF. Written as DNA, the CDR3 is TGTGCCAGCAGACCTGGAGGCACCTACGAGCAGTACTTC.

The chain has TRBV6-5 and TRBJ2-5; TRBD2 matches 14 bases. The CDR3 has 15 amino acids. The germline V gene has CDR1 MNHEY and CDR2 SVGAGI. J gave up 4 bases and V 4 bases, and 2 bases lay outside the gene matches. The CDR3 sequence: CASSSTSGRAETQYF. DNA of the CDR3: TGTGCCAGCAGTTCGACTAGCGGGAGGGCAGAGACCCAGTACTTC.

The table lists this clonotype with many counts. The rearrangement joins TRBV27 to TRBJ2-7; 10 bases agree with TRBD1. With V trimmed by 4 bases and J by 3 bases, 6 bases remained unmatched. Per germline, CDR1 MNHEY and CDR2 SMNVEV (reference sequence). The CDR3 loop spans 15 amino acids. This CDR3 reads CASSSPGQGRYEQYF. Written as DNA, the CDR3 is TGTGCCAGCAGTTCCCCGGGACAGGGGCGCTACGAGCAGTACTTC.

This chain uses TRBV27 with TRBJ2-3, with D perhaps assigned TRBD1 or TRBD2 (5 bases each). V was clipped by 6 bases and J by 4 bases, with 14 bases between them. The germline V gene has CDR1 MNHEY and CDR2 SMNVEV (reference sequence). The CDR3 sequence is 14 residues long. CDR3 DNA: TGTGCCAGCAGCCACGGGAAGGGGCCAGATACGCAGTATTTT. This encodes CASSHGKGPDTQYF.

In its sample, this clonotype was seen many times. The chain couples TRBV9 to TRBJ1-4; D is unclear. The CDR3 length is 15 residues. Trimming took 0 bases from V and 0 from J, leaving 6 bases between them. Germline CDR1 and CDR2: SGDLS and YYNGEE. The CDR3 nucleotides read TGTGCCAGCAGCGTAGATGGCACAACTAATGAAAAACTGTTTTTT. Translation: CASSVDGTTNEKLFF.

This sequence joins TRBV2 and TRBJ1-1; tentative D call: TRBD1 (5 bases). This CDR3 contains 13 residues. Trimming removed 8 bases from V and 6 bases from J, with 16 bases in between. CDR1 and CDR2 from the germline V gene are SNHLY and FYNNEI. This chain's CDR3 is CASEGTGASEAFF. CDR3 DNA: TGTGCCAGCGAGGGGACCGGAGCCTCTGAAGCTTTCTTT.

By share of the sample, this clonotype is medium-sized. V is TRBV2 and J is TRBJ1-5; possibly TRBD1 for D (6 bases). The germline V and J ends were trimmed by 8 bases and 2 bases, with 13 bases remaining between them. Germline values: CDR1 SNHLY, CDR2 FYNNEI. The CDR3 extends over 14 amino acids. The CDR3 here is CASQGRSGNQPQHF. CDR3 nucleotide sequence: TGTGCCAGCCAGGGGCGTAGTGGCAATCAGCCCCAGCATTTT.

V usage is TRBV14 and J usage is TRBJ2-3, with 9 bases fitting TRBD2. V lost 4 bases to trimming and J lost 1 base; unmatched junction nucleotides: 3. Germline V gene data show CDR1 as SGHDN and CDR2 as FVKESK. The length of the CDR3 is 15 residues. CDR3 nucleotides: TGTGCCAGCAGCCTTTGGACTAGCGGCACAGATACGCAGTATTTT. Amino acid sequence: CASSLWTSGTDTQYF.

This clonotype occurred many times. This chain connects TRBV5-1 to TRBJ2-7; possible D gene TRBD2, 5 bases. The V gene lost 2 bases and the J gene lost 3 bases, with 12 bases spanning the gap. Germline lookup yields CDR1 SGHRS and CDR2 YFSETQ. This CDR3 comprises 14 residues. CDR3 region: CASSLEGEGYEQYF. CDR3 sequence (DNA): TGCGCCAGCAGCTTAGAGGGAGAGGGCTACGAGCAGTACTTC. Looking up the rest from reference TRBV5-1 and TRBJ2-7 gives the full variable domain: KAGVTQTPRYLIKTRGQQVTLSCSPISGHRSVSWYQQTPGQGLQFLFEYFSETQRNKGNFPGRFSGRQFSNSRSEMNVSTLELGDSALYLCASSLEGEGYEQYFGPGTRLTVT.

The CDR3: CSSWTGMNTEAFF. The CDR3 nucleotides are TGCAGTTCCTGGACAGGGATGAACACTGAAGCTTTCTTT. The chain couples TRBV29-1 to TRBJ1-1; 8 nucleotides align to TRBD1. The CDR3 length is 13 residues. Per germline, CDR1 SQVTM and CDR2 ANQGSEA.